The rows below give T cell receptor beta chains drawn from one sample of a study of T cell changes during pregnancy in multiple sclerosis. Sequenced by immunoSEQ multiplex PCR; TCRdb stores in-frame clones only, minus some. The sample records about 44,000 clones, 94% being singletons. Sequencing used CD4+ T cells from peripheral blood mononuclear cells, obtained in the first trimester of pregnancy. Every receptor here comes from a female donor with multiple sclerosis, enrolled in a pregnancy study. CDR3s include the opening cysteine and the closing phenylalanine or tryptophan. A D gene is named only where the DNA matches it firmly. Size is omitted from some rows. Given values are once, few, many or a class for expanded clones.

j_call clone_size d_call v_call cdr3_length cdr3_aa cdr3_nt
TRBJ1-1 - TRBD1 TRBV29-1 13 CSVVPGGLTEAFF TGCAGCGTTGTTCCAGGGGGGTTAACTGAAGCTTTCTTT
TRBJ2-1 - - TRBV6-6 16 CASSPIGLDLYNEQFF TGTGCCAGCAGCCCGATTGGGCTCGATCTATACAATGAGCAGTTCTTC
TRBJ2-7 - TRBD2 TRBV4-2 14 CASSLSGGAYEQYF TGTGCCAGCAGCCTTAGCGGGGGGGCCTACGAGCAGTACTTC
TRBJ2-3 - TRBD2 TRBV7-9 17 CASSPRTSGALTDTQYF TGTGCCAGCAGCCCACGGACTAGCGGGGCCCTGACAGATACGCAGTATTTT
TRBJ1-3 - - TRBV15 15 CATSRDRISGNTIYF TGTGCCACCAGCAGAGATCGTATCTCTGGAAACACCATATATTTT
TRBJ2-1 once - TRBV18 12 CASSPVGIKQFF TGTGCCAGCTCACCGGTTGGCATTAAGCAGTTCTTC
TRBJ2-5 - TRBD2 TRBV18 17 CASSPTRLAGGQETQYF TGTGCCAGCTCACCAACCCGGCTAGCGGGGGGTCAAGAGACCCAGTACTTC
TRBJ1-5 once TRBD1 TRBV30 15 CAWSGGQGSNQPQHF TGTGCCTGGAGTGGGGGACAGGGCTCCAATCAGCCCCAGCATTTT
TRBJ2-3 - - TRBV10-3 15 CAIRGTGTLTDTQYF TGTGCCATCAGGGGCACCGGGACACTAACGGATACGCAGTATTTT
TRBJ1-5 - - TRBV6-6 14 CASRSGTRDQPQHF TGTGCCAGCAGAAGCGGGACGCGGGATCAGCCCCAGCATTTT
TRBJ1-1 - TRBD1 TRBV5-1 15 CASSPRQGLDTEAFF TGCGCCAGCAGCCCGCGACAGGGTTTGGACACTGAAGCTTTCTTT
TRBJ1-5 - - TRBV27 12 CARLPGVQPQHF TGTGCCAGACTCCCAGGGGTTCAGCCCCAGCATTTT
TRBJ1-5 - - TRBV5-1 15 CASSYLGGSNQPQHF TGCGCCAGCAGCTACCTAGGAGGTAGCAATCAGCCCCAGCATTTT
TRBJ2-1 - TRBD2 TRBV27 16 CASRTAWDTAGGEQFF TGTGCCAGCAGGACAGCCTGGGACACAGCGGGGGGGGAGCAGTTCTTC
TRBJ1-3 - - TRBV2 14 CASSAQGTGNTIYF TGTGCCAGCAGTGCTCAGGGAACTGGAAACACCATATATTTT
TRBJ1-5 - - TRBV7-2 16 CASSLAWAGGNQPQHF TGTGCCAGCAGCTTAGCTTGGGCGGGAGGCAATCAGCCCCAGCATTTT
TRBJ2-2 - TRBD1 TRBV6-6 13 CASIGQGTGELFF TGTGCCAGCATTGGACAGGGAACCGGGGAGCTGTTTTTT
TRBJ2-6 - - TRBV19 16 CASSIDDRGGANVLTF TGTGCCAGTAGTATAGATGATCGGGGTGGGGCCAACGTCCTGACTTTC
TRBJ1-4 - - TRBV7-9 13 CASNPMVSEKLFF TGTGCCAGCAATCCGATGGTCAGTGAAAAACTGTTTTTT
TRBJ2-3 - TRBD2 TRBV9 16 CASSVEAGGGTDTQYF TGTGCCAGCAGCGTAGAAGCGGGGGGTGGCACAGATACGCAGTATTTT
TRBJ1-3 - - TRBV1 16 CTSSQSGTSSGNTIYF TGCACCAGCAGCCAGTCGGGGACTAGCTCTGGAAACACCATATATTTT
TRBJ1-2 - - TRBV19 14 CASSMGRGANGYTF TGTGCCAGTAGTATGGGTAGGGGCGCAAATGGCTACACCTTC
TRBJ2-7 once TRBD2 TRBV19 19 CASRHSPPGGRGAGNEQYF TGTGCCAGTAGACACTCACCCCCGGGGGGACGGGGCGCCGGCAACGAGCAGTACTTC
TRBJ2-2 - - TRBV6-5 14 CASTGTRHTGELFF TGTGCCAGCACCGGGACTCGCCACACCGGGGAGCTGTTTTTT
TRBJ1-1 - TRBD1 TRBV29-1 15 CSAPGDRGSLTEAFF TGCAGCGCCCCGGGGGACAGGGGGTCTCTAACTGAAGCTTTCTTT
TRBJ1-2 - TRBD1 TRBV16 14 CASSQMTGSGGYTF TGTGCCAGCAGCCAAATGACAGGGAGTGGCGGCTACACCTTC
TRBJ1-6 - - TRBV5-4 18 CASSLEIGGSSYNSPLHF TGTGCCAGCAGCTTGGAAATCGGGGGGAGCTCCTATAATTCACCCCTCCACTTT
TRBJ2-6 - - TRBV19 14 CASISHSGANVLTF TGTGCCAGTATAAGCCACTCTGGGGCCAACGTCCTGACTTTC
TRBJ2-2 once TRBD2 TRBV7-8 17 CASSSYSTSGNGGELFF TGTGCCAGCAGCTCCTACTCGACTAGCGGGAACGGCGGGGAGCTGTTTTTT
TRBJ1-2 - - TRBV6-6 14 CASSYSKGNYGYTF TGTGCCAGCAGTTACTCGAAGGGGAACTATGGCTACACCTTC
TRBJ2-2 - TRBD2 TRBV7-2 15 CASTLSGGAFGELFF TGTGCCAGCACCCTTAGCGGGGGGGCCTTCGGGGAGCTGTTTTTT
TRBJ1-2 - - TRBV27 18 CASILRMGRGKAAHGYTF TGTGCCAGCATCCTGAGGATGGGTCGGGGGAAAGCGGCCCATGGCTACACCTTC
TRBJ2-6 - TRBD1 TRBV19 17 CASSMTGVGSGANVLTF TGTGCCAGTAGTATGACAGGGGTGGGCTCTGGGGCCAACGTCCTGACTTTC
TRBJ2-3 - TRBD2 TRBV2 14 CASQRGVSTDTQYF TGTGCCAGCCAGCGGGGGGTTAGCACAGATACGCAGTATTTT
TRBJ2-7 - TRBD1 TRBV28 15 CASSLSAGGLYEQYF TGTGCCAGCAGTTTATCGGCAGGGGGTCTCTACGAGCAGTACTTC
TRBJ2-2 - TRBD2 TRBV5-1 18 CASSSGLAGGANTGELFF TGCGCCAGCAGCTCCGGACTAGCGGGGGGGGCGAACACCGGGGAGCTGTTTTTT
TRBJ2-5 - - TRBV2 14 CASSEARKVETQYF TGTGCCAGCAGTGAAGCGCGGAAAGTGGAGACCCAGTACTTC
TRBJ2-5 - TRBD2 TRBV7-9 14 CASSLSLAGETQYF TGTGCCAGCAGCTTAAGCCTAGCGGGAGAGACCCAGTACTTC
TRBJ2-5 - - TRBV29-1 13 CSVERGQGETQYF TGCAGCGTTGAACGAGGGCAGGGGGAGACCCAGTACTTC
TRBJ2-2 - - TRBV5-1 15 CASSSPGTYTGELFF TGCGCCAGCAGCTCCCCCGGGACTTACACCGGGGAGCTGTTTTTT
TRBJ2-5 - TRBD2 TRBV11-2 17 CASRHLRGGIPEETQYF TGTGCCAGCAGGCATCTTCGGGGGGGGATACCCGAAGAGACCCAGTACTTC
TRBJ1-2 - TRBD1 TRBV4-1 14 CASSQPTTGRGYTF TGCGCCAGCAGCCAACCCACGACAGGGAGAGGCTACACCTTC
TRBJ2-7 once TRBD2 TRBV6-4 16 CASSDPGGGTCYEQYF TGTGCCAGCAGTGATCCCGGGGGGGGGACCTGCTACGAGCAGTACTTC
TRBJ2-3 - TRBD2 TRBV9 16 CASSVASSGGTDTQYF TGTGCCAGCAGCGTAGCTTCTAGCGGGGGCACAGATACGCAGTATTTT
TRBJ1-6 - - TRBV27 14 CASRWDIGNSPLHF TGTGCCAGCAGGTGGGACATTGGAAATTCACCCCTCCACTTT
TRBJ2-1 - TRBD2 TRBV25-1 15 CASSEAGGGYNEQFF TGTGCCAGCAGTGAGGCGGGGGGCGGTTACAATGAGCAGTTCTTC
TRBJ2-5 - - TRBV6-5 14 CASSYSRHQETQYF TGTGCCAGCAGTTACTCGAGGCACCAAGAGACCCAGTACTTC
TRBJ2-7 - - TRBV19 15 CASSPAGTLIYEQYF TGTGCCAGTAGTCCAGCCGGGACTCTTATTTACGAGCAGTACTTC
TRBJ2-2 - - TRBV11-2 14 CASSLDRGTGELFF TGTGCCAGCAGCTTAGATCGGGGGACCGGGGAGCTGTTTTTT